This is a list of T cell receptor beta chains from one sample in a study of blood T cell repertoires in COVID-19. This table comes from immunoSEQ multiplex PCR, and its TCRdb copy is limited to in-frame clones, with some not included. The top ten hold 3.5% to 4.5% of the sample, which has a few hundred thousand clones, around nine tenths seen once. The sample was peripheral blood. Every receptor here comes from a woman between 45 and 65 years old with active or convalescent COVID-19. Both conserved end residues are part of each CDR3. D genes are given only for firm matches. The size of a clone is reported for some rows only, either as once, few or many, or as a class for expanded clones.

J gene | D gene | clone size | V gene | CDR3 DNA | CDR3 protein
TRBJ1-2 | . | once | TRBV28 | TGTGCCAGCATCCAACCGGGACTGCTTAACTATGGCTACACCTTC | CASIQPGLLNYGYTF
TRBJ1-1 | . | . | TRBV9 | TGTGCCAGCAGCGTAGTACAGGGAGATACGATGAACACTGAAGCTTTCTTT | CASSVVQGDTMNTEAFF
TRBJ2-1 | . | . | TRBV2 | TGTGCCAGCGCAGCAGGGTCCTACAATGAGCAGTTCTTC | CASAAGSYNEQFF
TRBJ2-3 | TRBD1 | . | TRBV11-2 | TGTGCCAGCAGCTTAGTCGGCCGGGACAGGGGATCCGATACGCAGTATTTT | CASSLVGRDRGSDTQYF
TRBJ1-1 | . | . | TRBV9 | TGTGCCAGCAGCGTCGAAGGGGACACTGAAGCTTTCTTT | CASSVEGDTEAFF
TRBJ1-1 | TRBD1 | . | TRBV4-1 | TGCGCCAGCAGCCAAGGAATCAGGGGGCTTGTATCGGAAGCTTTCTTT | CASSQGIRGLVSEAFF
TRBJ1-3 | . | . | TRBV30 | TGTGCCTGGAGTGCAGGGGTTGCGGGGGACACCATATATTTT | CAWSAGVAGDTIYF
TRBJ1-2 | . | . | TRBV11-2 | TGTGCCAGCAGCTTAGTTCAGGGGCGAAGGGACTATGGCTACACCTTC | CASSLVQGRRDYGYTF
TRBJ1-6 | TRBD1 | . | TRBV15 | TGTGCCACCAGCAGAGTAGGCAGGGGGAATTCACCCCTCCACTTT | CATSRVGRGNSPLHF
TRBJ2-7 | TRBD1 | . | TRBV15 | TGTGCCACCAGCAAGACGACAGGGAACTACGAGCAGTACTTC | CATSKTTGNYEQYF